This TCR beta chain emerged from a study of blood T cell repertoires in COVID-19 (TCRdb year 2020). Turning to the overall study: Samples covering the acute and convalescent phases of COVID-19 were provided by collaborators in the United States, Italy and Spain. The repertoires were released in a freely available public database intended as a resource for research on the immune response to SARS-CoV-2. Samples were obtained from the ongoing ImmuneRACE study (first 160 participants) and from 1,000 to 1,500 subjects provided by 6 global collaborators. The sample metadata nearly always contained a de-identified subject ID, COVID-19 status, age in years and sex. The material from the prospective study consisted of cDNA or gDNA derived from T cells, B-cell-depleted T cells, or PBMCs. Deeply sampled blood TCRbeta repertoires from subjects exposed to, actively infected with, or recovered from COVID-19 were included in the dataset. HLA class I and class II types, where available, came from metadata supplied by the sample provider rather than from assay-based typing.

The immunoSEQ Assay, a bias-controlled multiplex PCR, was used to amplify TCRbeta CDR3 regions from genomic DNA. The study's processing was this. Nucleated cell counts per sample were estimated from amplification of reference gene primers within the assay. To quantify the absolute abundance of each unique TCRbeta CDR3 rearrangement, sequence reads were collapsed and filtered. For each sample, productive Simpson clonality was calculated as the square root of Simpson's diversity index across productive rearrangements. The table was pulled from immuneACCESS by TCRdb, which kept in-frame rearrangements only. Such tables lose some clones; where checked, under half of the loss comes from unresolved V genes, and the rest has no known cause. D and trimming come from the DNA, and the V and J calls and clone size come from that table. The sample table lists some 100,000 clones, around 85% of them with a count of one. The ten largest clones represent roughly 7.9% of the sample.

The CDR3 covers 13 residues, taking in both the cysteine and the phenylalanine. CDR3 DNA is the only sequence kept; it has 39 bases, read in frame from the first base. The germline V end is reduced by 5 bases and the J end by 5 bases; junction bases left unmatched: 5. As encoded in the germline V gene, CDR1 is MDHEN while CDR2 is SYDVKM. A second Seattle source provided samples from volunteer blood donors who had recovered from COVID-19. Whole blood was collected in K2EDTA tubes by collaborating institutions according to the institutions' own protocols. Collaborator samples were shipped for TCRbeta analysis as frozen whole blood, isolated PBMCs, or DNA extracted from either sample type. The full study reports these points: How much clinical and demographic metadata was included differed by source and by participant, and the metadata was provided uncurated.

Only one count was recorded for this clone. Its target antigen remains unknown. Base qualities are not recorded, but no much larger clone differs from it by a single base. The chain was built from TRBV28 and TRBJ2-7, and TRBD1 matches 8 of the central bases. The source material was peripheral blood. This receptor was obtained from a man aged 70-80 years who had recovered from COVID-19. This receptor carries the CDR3 CASSTGQGNEQYF. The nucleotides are TGTGCCAGCAGTACCGGACAGGGCAACGAGCAGTACTTC. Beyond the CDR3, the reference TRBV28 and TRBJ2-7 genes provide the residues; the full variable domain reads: DVKVTQSSRYLVKRTGEKVFLECVQDMDHENMFWYRQDPGLGLRLIYFSYDVKMKEKGDIPEGYSVSREKKERFSLILESASTNQTSMYLCASSTGQGNEQYFGPGTRLTVT.